This T cell receptor (beta chain) was captured by sequencing in a study of molecular identifiers for immune sequencing clone quantification. This clonotype was recorded at least ten times. Antigen: not known. Source material for naive CD8 libraries was roughly 20,000 to 1,100,000 sorted cells, with 10%, 30% or 50% RNA. For naive CD8 T cells, sorting used the CD8+CD4-CCR7+CD45RA+ phenotype. The V and J ends lost 4 bases and 2 bases respectively, with 13 bases between them. Germline V lookup: CDR1 SGHTA, CDR2 FQGNSA. This CDR3 is 15 amino acids long. TCRdb itself ran the PCR reads through MiXCR, one entry per CDR3 protein. The data contain approximately 590,000 distinct CDR3 sequences, around 25% of them seen just once; the ten biggest clones take up about 0.73%. Study-level points and caveats: Jurkat TCR RNA spiked in from one cell (amid about 980,000 naive cells) was reportedly detectable. For effector cells, clones above 20 RNA copies held over 98% of molecules; for naive cells, under 1%.

This chain connects TRBV7-2 to TRBJ2-3; no clear D gene. Sample: naive CD8+ T cells from blood, with Jurkat cell RNA spiked in. Subset of the sample: FACS-sorted CD8+CD4-CCR7+CD45RA+ naive T cells. The sequence derives from a human donor in good health. Some libraries in this study had Jurkat cell RNA spiked in. The CDR3 DNA is TGTGCCAGCAGCTCCGCGACTTATGCCACAGATACGCAGTATTTT. This encodes CASSSATYATDTQYF.